Following are 27 T cell receptor beta chains from one sample sequenced in a study of CXCR3-negative and CXCR3-positive naive CD8 T cells (dated by TCRdb to between 2018 and 2020). Sequencing was carried out with a NextSeq 550. The Human TCR Profiling Kit (MiLaboratory) was used to prepare UMI-labeled 5' RACE TRB cDNA libraries. Each entry corresponds to one CDR3 protein sequence from reads that TCRdb reprocessed, and DNA is not given. The sample's table lists a count of over 100,000 distinct CDR3 sequences. The biggest ten clones account for roughly 0.41% of the sample. The paper as a whole reports these results and caveats: TRB CDR3s from CXCR3-positive naive cells showed higher hydrophobicity (lower Kidera factor 4), lower energy, and higher strength and volume indices than CXCR3-negative naive cells.

These TCRs' antigens remain unknown. Sequencing input: naive CXCR3+ CD8+ T cells from blood. The label giving this sample's cell subset or site can be read as: CD45RO-CCR7+CD27+CD95- naive CD8+ T cells expressing CXCR3 (TNR3+). The receptors here all came from a human donor in good health. Some clones in this sample may be carry-over from other donors' samples.

The genes are TRBV19 and TRBJ2-1; with no DNA, the TCRdb D assignment of TRBD1 cannot be verified. Germline values: CDR1 LNHDA, CDR2 SQIVND (reference sequence). The CDR3 runs to 15 residues. CDR3 region: CATAGGPSSYNEQFF.

J is TRBJ1-3 and V is TRBV10-1; the TCRdb D gene call, TRBD1, has no DNA to confirm it. In germline, CDR1 is WNHNN, CDR2 SYGVQD (reference sequence). CDR3 size: 17 residues. CDR3 region: CASSGTGTEFSGNTIYF.

The J gene is TRBJ2-7, the V gene TRBV27; TCRdb lists TRBD2, though no DNA is available to test this call. There are 13 residues in the CDR3. The germline V gene encodes CDR1 MNHEY and CDR2 SMNVEV (reference sequence). CDR3 loop: CASSVGEGYEQYF.

This chain uses TRBV20-1 with TRBJ2-5. Germline V CDR1 and CDR2: DFQATT, SNEGSKA (reference sequence). The length of the CDR3 is 12 residues. The CDR3 here is CSARDHSRTQYF.

V is TRBV5-4 and J is TRBJ2-5; TCRdb calls TRBD1, which cannot be checked without DNA. The germline V gene encodes CDR1 SGHNT and CDR2 YYREEE (reference sequence). This CDR3 comprises 14 residues. CDR3 protein: CASSPGTAKETQYF.

The chain recombines TRBV12-3 or TRBV12-4 with TRBJ1-5; with no DNA, the TCRdb D assignment of TRBD1 cannot be verified. This CDR3 has 14 amino acids. The CDR3 loop reads CASRTGTSNQPQHF.

This chain uses TRBV11-1 with TRBJ2-1. This CDR3 has 16 residues. The V gene's germline CDR1 is SGHAT and CDR2 FQDESV (reference sequence). The CDR3 reads CASSPTTKGPYNEQFF.

The chain joins TRBV29-1 to TRBJ2-3; the TRBD1 assignment by TCRdb is unverifiable without DNA. This CDR3 spans 15 amino acids. Germline V gene data show CDR1 as SQVTM and CDR2 as ANQGSEA. CDR3 sequence reads: CSVEGPHPGTDTQYF.

The chain uses TRBV4-2 and TRBJ2-1; TCRdb reports TRBD2, a call that lacks DNA to check it against. Germline V gene lookup returns CDR1 LGHNA and CDR2 YNFKEQ. This CDR3 spans 18 amino acids. This CDR3 is CASSPGTSGGKFYNEQFF.

V usage is TRBV7-8 and J usage is TRBJ1-2; the TCRdb D gene call, TRBD1, has no DNA to confirm it. Germline CDR1 SGHVS, CDR2 FQNEAQ. The length of the CDR3 is 17 residues. This CDR3 reads CASSPGDRLQNDYGYTF.

This sequence joins TRBV20-1 and TRBJ2-3; no DNA is available, so the TRBD1 call from TCRdb remains unchecked. CDR3 length equals 17 residues. Germline V gives CDR1 DFQATT, CDR2 SNEGSKA (reference sequence). CDR3 sequence: CSASVPGQGLYTDTQYF.

V is TRBV11-3 and J is TRBJ2-1; no DNA is available, so the TRBD2 call from TCRdb remains unchecked. CDR1 and CDR2 from the germline V gene are SGHNT and YENEEA. The CDR3 length is 15 residues. The CDR3 protein is CASSYRDSLYNEQFF.

This chain links TRBV12-3 or TRBV12-4 with TRBJ1-1; the D call from TCRdb, TRBD1, cannot be confirmed without DNA. The CDR3 has 11 amino acids. CDR3 amino acids: CASLGGAEAFF.

V and J are TRBV10-3 and TRBJ2-5; TCRdb designates TRBD1, a call that cannot be tested without DNA. The CDR3 is 15 residues long. The germline V gene has CDR1 ENHRY and CDR2 SYGVKD. CDR3: CAISKRGSDLETQYF.

This chain links TRBV20-1 with TRBJ2-3; the TCRdb call, TRBD2, lacks DNA for checking. The germline CDR1 and CDR2 sequences are DFQATT and SNEGSKA (reference sequence). The CDR3 has 20 amino acids. The CDR3 sequence: CSASSIRIQSSGREADTQYF.

This chain links TRBV11-2 with TRBJ2-5. This CDR3 has 11 residues. Germline V CDR1 and CDR2: SGHAT, FQNNGV. CDR3 sequence: CASRMGETQYF.

The chain recombines TRBV28 with TRBJ2-3. CDR3 length: 15 residues. CDR1 MDHEN and CDR2 SYDVKM come from the germline V gene. Here the CDR3 reads CASSQETFYTDTQYF. Complete variable domain (other parts from reference TRBV28 and TRBJ2-3): DVKVTQSSRYLVKRTGEKVFLECVQDMDHENMFWYRQDPGLGLRLIYFSYDVKMKEKGDIPEGYSVSREKKERFSLILESASTNQTSMYLCASSQETFYTDTQYFGPGTRLTVL.

The chain has TRBV5-5 and TRBJ1-2. CDR3 length: 13 residues. Germline V CDR1 and CDR2: SGHKS, YYEKEE (reference sequence). The CDR3 sequence is CASSWRESYGYTF.

This chain connects TRBV9 to TRBJ2-1; TCRdb outputs TRBD1, but without DNA this stays unchecked. The CDR3 extends over 14 amino acids. The germline V gene has CDR1 SGDLS and CDR2 YYNGEE. The CDR3: CASSVEQGWDEQFF.

This chain connects TRBV29-1 to TRBJ2-1; TCRdb's D call of TRBD2 is untestable without DNA. The CDR3 sequence is 14 residues long. Germline assignment: CDR1 SQVTM and CDR2 ANQGSEA. CDR3 sequence: CSVEEPLVGNEQFF.

This rearrangement joins TRBV15 to TRBJ2-3; TCRdb's D gene call, TRBD2, goes unchecked for lack of DNA. CDR3 length: 13 amino acids. The germline gives CDR1 LNHNV, CDR2 YYDKDF (reference sequence). CDR3: CATGGRLTDTQYF.

The chain links TRBV5-1 to TRBJ1-5; TCRdb outputs TRBD1, but without DNA this stays unchecked. The CDR3 has 14 amino acids. From germline, CDR1 is SGHRS and CDR2 YFSETQ. CDR3 loop: CASSLEGGNQPQHF.

This chain uses TRBV4-2 with TRBJ2-3; TCRdb names TRBD2, which stays unverified in the absence of DNA. Germline CDR1 is LGHNA and CDR2 is YNFKEQ. This CDR3 has 16 residues. The chain's CDR3 is CASSQDFTSGADTQYF.

This chain links TRBV9 with TRBJ2-7; TCRdb calls TRBD2, which cannot be checked without DNA. This CDR3 has 15 amino acids. The germline gives CDR1 SGDLS, CDR2 YYNGEE. CDR3 sequence reads: CASSVGLASTYEQYF.

The V and J genes are TRBV4-1 and TRBJ1-1. This CDR3 is 16 amino acids long. CDR1 and CDR2 (germline): MGHRA, YSYEKL. CDR3 residues: CASSQEDFPRSSEAFF.

The chain recombines TRBV20-1 with TRBJ2-5; absent DNA, TCRdb's TRBD1 call cannot be checked. The CDR3 covers 16 residues. CDR1 and CDR2 from the germline V gene are DFQATT and SNEGSKA (reference sequence). CDR3 amino acids: CSADIRGRIRQETQYF.

The chain is built from TRBV11-3 and TRBJ2-2; without DNA, the TCRdb call of TRBD1 cannot be checked. The V gene's germline CDR1 is SGHNT and CDR2 YENEEA. CDR3 size: 14 residues. The chain's CDR3 is CASSWEGGSGELFF.